This TCR beta chain was captured by sequencing in a study of tumor and adjacent non-tumor tissue in lung cancer. Overall study context: Patients comprised 12 adenocarcinoma, a couple of squamous cell carcinoma and 1 small cell lung cancer.

No cell sorting was done before RNA was extracted from the tissue. Newly diagnosed lung cancer patients had thoracic surgery in China, August–late 2014, without prior chemotherapy. Three rounds of nested PCR, following a modified ARM-PCR protocol, produced the TCRbeta library. TCRdb passed the multiplex PCR reads through MiXCR, listing each CDR3 protein once. The repertoire includes about 76,000 distinct CDR3 sequences, nearly 70% of them detected once, and about 12% sits in the top ten. There are many counts of this clonotype. Per the germline V gene, CDR1 is LNHDA and CDR2 is SQIVND (reference sequence). V lost 4 bases, J lost 2 bases, and 18 bases lay in between. The CDR3 runs 16 residues.

The source material was lung tumor tissue. This sequence joins TRBV19 and TRBJ2-7; D perhaps matches TRBD1 (6 bases). The TCR originated in an older woman with non-small cell lung cancer. CDR3 sequence (DNA): TGTGCCAGTAGTACAGCAAGGGGGAAAAATACCTACGAGCAGTACTTC. Amino acid sequence: CASSTARGKNTYEQYF.